A single sample is the source of the 10 T cell receptor beta chains below, sequenced in a study of blood T cell repertoires in COVID-19. The table came from immunoSEQ multiplex PCR; TCRdb's copy has only in-frame clones and leaves some out. Here the sample spans 150,000 or so clones, roughly 87% being singletons. The sample taken for sequencing was PBMCs or T cells enriched from blood (not recorded which). The receptors were gathered from a woman aged 50 to 65 who had recovered from COVID-19.

The genes are TRBV18 and TRBJ1-5; D perhaps matches TRBD1 (6 bases). This CDR3 region has 15 residues. V lost 5 bases to trimming and J lost 1 base, with 12 bases between them. Germline V gene lookup returns CDR1 KGHSH and CDR2 LQKENI. The CDR3 here is CASSKGGVSNQPQHF. CDR3 DNA: TGTGCCAGCTCAAAAGGGGGAGTGAGCAATCAGCCCCAGCATTTT. The full variable domain, its missing parts supplied by reference TRBV18 and TRBJ1-5, is NAGVMQNPRHLVRRRGQEARLRCSPMKGHSHVYWYRQLPEEGLKFMVYLQKENIIDESGMPKERFSAEFPKEGPSILRIQQVVRGDSAAYFCASSKGGVSNQPQHFGDGTRLSIL.

The J gene is TRBJ2-7, the V gene TRBV29-1; 9 nucleotides align to TRBD2. This CDR3 has 15 residues. Unmatched junction bases numbered 11, after V lost 4 bases and J lost 4 bases. In germline, CDR1 is SQVTM, CDR2 ANQGSEA. DNA for the CDR3: TGCAGCGTTGGGGTTAGCGGGAGTTTTCCTTACGAGCAGTACTTC. It is translated as CSVGVSGSFPYEQYF.

The chain couples TRBV6-1 to TRBJ2-7; 10 bases are a match to TRBD2. V was pared by 1 base and J by 3 bases, with 3 bases of the junction left unmatched. CDR3 length: 15 amino acids. In germline, CDR1 is MNHNS, CDR2 SASEGT. Here the CDR3 DNA reads TGTGCCAGCAGTGAAGGATTAGCGGGAGGCTACGAGCAGTACTTC. It codes for CASSEGLAGGYEQYF.

The chain carries TRBV5-6 and TRBJ2-7; 12 bases are a match to TRBD2. CDR1 and CDR2 (germline): SGHDT, YYEEEE. This CDR3 comprises 18 residues. J gave up 5 bases and V 4 bases, and 16 bases lay outside the gene matches. The CDR3 bases are TGTGCCAGCAGCATTCCCGGACTAGCGGGGAAGGCTAGCGACGAGCAGTACTTC. It encodes CASSIPGLAGKASDEQYF.

In its sample, this clone was seen once. The chain uses TRBV10-2 and TRBJ2-7, with 7 bases aligning to TRBD1. This CDR3 contains 13 residues. V trimming: 6 bases; J trimming: 2 bases; junction bases outside the gene matches: 4. The germline gives CDR1 WSHSY, CDR2 SAAADI. The CDR3 DNA reads TGCGCCAGCAGGTCAGGACAGGCCTACGAGCAGTACTTC. Translating it yields CASRSGQAYEQYF.

This clone has just one count. This sequence joins TRBV6-5 and TRBJ2-7; D is undetermined. The length of the CDR3 is 11 residues. Trimming shortened V by 4 bases and J by 3 bases, and 4 bases separated the two germline ends. CDR1 MNHEY and CDR2 SVGAGI come from the germline V gene. CDR3 DNA: TGTGCCAGCAGTTCCCGCTACGAGCAGTACTTC. It is translated as CASSSRYEQYF.

The J gene is TRBJ2-1, the V gene TRBV30; 7 nucleotides agree with TRBD2. J was trimmed by 2 bases and V by 0 bases; bases with no gene match: 4. Germline CDR1 reads GTSNPN; CDR2 reads SVGIG (reference sequence). CDR3 length: 15 amino acids. The CDR3 DNA reads as TGTGCCTGGAGTGTAGCTAGCGGAGCCTACAATGAGCAGTTCTTC. Translation gives CAWSVASGAYNEQFF.

This clone was seen a single time. This chain links TRBV5-1 with TRBJ1-4, with 8 bases aligning to TRBD1. J was trimmed by 4 bases and V by 5 bases; bases with no gene match: 7. Germline loops: CDR1 SGHRS, CDR2 YFSETQ. The CDR3 is 15 residues long. CDR3 sequence: CASRLLQGGNEKLFF. For the CDR3, the DNA is TGCGCCAGCAGATTGCTACAGGGGGGTAATGAAAAACTGTTTTTT. Based on the CDR3 plus reference TRBV5-1 and TRBJ1-4, the full variable domain is KAGVTQTPRYLIKTRGQQVTLSCSPISGHRSVSWYQQTPGQGLQFLFEYFSETQRNKGNFPGRFSGRQFSNSRSEMNVSTLELGDSALYLCASRLLQGGNEKLFFGSGTQLSVL.

The V and J genes are TRBV3-1 (or the pseudogene TRBV3-2) and TRBJ2-2; 9 bases agree with TRBD2. The length of the CDR3 is 15 residues. Germline V lookup: CDR1 LGHDT, CDR2 YNNKEL (reference sequence). With V trimmed by 1 base and J by 6 bases, 3 bases remained unmatched. The CDR3 loop reads CASSQAAGGAGELFF. In DNA, the CDR3 is TGTGCCAGCAGCCAAGCTGCGGGAGGGGCCGGGGAGCTGTTTTTT.

The J gene is TRBJ1-5, the V gene TRBV6-5, with 7 bases that match TRBD1. Germline CDR1 and CDR2: MNHEY and SVGAGI. The trim removed 8 bases at V and 7 bases at J, leaving 5 bases unmatched. This CDR3 comprises 12 residues. Written as DNA, the CDR3 is TGTGCCAGCCAGAGGGGGCGGCAGCCCCAGCATTTT. This translates into CASQRGRQPQHF.